The rows below give T cell receptor beta chains drawn from one sample of a study of cytomegalovirus exposure and HLA in healthy donors. The repertoire was sequenced with immunoSEQ multiplex PCR; TCRdb's copy has only in-frame clones and lacks some. The sample contains fewer than 200,000 clones, around 80% of which appear only once. The sequenced sample consisted of PBMCs. The receptor source for this set is a middle-aged man in good health and CMV-seronegative. Both conserved end residues are part of each CDR3. D genes are given only for firm matches. Expanded clones get a size class; other rows say once, few or many, or leave the size out.

J: TRBJ1-1; V: TRBV7-9; size: NA; D: NA; DNA: TGTGCCAGCAGTTCACACCCGAACACTGAAGCTTTCTTT; CDR3: CASSSHPNTEAFF
J: TRBJ2-3; V: TRBV7-9; size: NA; D: TRBD2; DNA: TGTGCCAGCAGCCCTAGCGGGTCCTACACAGATACGCAGTATTTT; CDR3: CASSPSGSYTDTQYF
J: TRBJ1-5; V: TRBV7-2; size: NA; D: TRBD1; DNA: TGTGCCAGCAGCCTCCAGACAGGGGGAGGCCAGCCCCAGCATTTT; CDR3: CASSLQTGGGQPQHF
J: TRBJ1-5; V: TRBV6-5; size: NA; D: TRBD1; DNA: TGTGCCAGCAGTTCACAGGGGGCCCAGCCCCAGCATTTT; CDR3: CASSSQGAQPQHF
J: TRBJ2-7; V: TRBV19; size: few; D: TRBD1; DNA: TGTGCCAGTAGTATAGATGGGACAGGGGGCAAAGAGCAGTACTTC; CDR3: CASSIDGTGGKEQYF
J: TRBJ1-1; V: TRBV7-6; size: NA; D: NA; DNA: TGTGCCAGCAGCCCAGGGCAGAGCGAAGCTTTCTTT; CDR3: CASSPGQSEAFF
J: TRBJ1-5; V: TRBV6-6; size: NA; D: NA; DNA: TGTGCCAGCAGTACCGGGGACATAGTCCAGCCCCAGCATTTT; CDR3: CASSTGDIVQPQHF
J: TRBJ2-3; V: TRBV7-8; size: once; D: NA; DNA: TGTGCCAGCAGCCTGAGGGCAGATACGCAGTATTTT; CDR3: CASSLRADTQYF
J: TRBJ2-2; V: TRBV29-1; size: NA; D: TRBD2; DNA: TGCAGCGCTCGACTAGCGCAGAACACCGGGGAGCTGTTTTTT; CDR3: CSARLAQNTGELFF
J: TRBJ2-2; V: TRBV5-1; size: few; D: NA; DNA: TGCGCCAGCAGCTGGGGGACTTCGAACACCGGGGAGCTGTTTTTT; CDR3: CASSWGTSNTGELFF
J: TRBJ2-3; V: TRBV7-8; size: NA; D: TRBD2; DNA: TGTGCCAGCAGCTTACCCGGGGGGGCAGATACGCAGTATTTT; CDR3: CASSLPGGADTQYF
J: TRBJ2-7; V: TRBV5-1; size: NA; D: NA; DNA: TGCGCCAGCAGCTTGGCCCGGACAGCATATTACGAGCAGTACTTC; CDR3: CASSLARTAYYEQYF
J: TRBJ1-4; V: TRBV6-1; size: NA; D: TRBD1; DNA: TGTGCCACCAGGGGGCCGGGTGAAAAACTGTTTTTT; CDR3: CATRGPGEKLFF
J: TRBJ2-1; V: TRBV27; size: NA; D: NA; DNA: TGTGCCAGCAGTTTTTTATTAAAGGGGAAGCTCACCTCCTACAATGAGCAGTTCTTC; CDR3: CASSFLLKGKLTSYNEQFF
J: TRBJ2-2; V: TRBV19; size: few; D: NA; DNA: TGTGCCAGTAGTACCCAAACAGACACCGGGGAGCTGTTTTTT; CDR3: CASSTQTDTGELFF
J: TRBJ1-2; V: TRBV12-5; size: NA; D: NA; DNA: TGTGCTAGTGGTTCAAACTCGGGGGTCGGCTACACCTTC; CDR3: CASGSNSGVGYTF
J: TRBJ2-7; V: TRBV30; size: NA; D: NA; DNA: TGTGCCTGGTTTATGCACCGGGACAAATTATCCTACGAGCAGTACTTC; CDR3: CAWFMHRDKLSYEQYF
J: TRBJ2-7; V: TRBV2; size: NA; D: NA; DNA: TGTGCCAGCAGTCACGGGGAGGGGGGATACTACGAGCAGTACTTC; CDR3: CASSHGEGGYYEQYF
J: TRBJ2-7; V: TRBV6-4; size: NA; D: NA; DNA: TGTGCCATACCGCGGGGCTACGAGCAGTACTTC; CDR3: CAIPRGYEQYF
J: TRBJ2-4; V: TRBV19; size: NA; D: NA; DNA: TGTGCCAGTAGGCGAACAGGGTCCTTTGGAAACATTCAGTACTTC; CDR3: CASRRTGSFGNIQYF
J: TRBJ2-1; V: TRBV11-3; size: NA; D: NA; DNA: TGTGCCAGCAGCCGGGGGTCCTACAATGAGCAGTTCTTC; CDR3: CASSRGSYNEQFF
J: TRBJ1-3; V: TRBV6-5; size: NA; D: NA; DNA: TGTGCCAGCAGTTACTCTCGGGGAAACACCATATATTTT; CDR3: CASSYSRGNTIYF
J: TRBJ1-6; V: TRBV30; size: NA; D: NA; DNA: TGTGCCTGGAGAGGCAGGGTGGGATCACCCCTCCACTTT; CDR3: CAWRGRVGSPLHF
J: TRBJ1-2; V: TRBV5-6; size: NA; D: NA; DNA: TGTGCCAGCAGCTTGCAGGGGAGCTATGGCTACACCTTC; CDR3: CASSLQGSYGYTF
J: TRBJ1-2; V: TRBV18; size: NA; D: TRBD1; DNA: TGTGCCAGCTCACCATCTCAGGGGGCAAATAACTATGGCTACACCTTC; CDR3: CASSPSQGANNYGYTF
J: TRBJ2-1; V: TRBV7-9; size: once; D: TRBD2; DNA: TGTGCCAGCAGTAGCCGACTAGCGGGCTACAATGAGCAGTTCTTC; CDR3: CASSSRLAGYNEQFF
J: TRBJ1-5; V: TRBV10-2; size: NA; D: NA; DNA: TGCGCCAGCAGTGAGAACACCAATCAGCCCCAGCATTTT; CDR3: CASSENTNQPQHF
J: TRBJ2-7; V: TRBV4-1; size: NA; D: NA; DNA: TGCGCCAGCAGCCAGGGGGCGGCGGGGGCCACCTACGAGCAGTACTTC; CDR3: CASSQGAAGATYEQYF
J: TRBJ1-1; V: TRBV4-3; size: NA; D: NA; DNA: TGCGCCAGCAGCCAAGATGGCACAGGGTCGGACACTGAAGCTTTCTTT; CDR3: CASSQDGTGSDTEAFF
J: TRBJ2-1; V: TRBV5-4; size: NA; D: NA; DNA: TGTGCCAGCAGCTTAAAGGACGGGAGCTCCTACAATGAGCAGTTCTTC; CDR3: CASSLKDGSSYNEQFF
J: TRBJ2-3; V: TRBV7-2; size: NA; D: TRBD2; DNA: TGTGCCAGCAGCGAAACTAGCGGGGGGGTCACAGATACGCAGTATTTT; CDR3: CASSETSGGVTDTQYF
J: TRBJ2-1; V: TRBV5-5; size: few; D: NA; DNA: TGTGCCAGCAGCTTGGCCGCGGGGTACAATGAGCAGTTCTTC; CDR3: CASSLAAGYNEQFF
J: TRBJ1-1; V: TRBV25-1; size: NA; D: TRBD1; DNA: TGTGCCAGCAGTCCTCGACAGGGGGAGGCTGAAGCTTTCTTT; CDR3: CASSPRQGEAEAFF
J: TRBJ2-7; V: TRBV4-1; size: few; D: NA; DNA: TGCGCCAGCAGCGAGGGACTCTACGAGCAGTACTTC; CDR3: CASSEGLYEQYF
J: TRBJ2-5; V: TRBV6-5; size: NA; D: NA; DNA: TGTGCCAGCAATCAACTAGGCGAGACCCAGTACTTC; CDR3: CASNQLGETQYF
J: TRBJ1-4; V: TRBV10-3; size: NA; D: NA; DNA: TGTGCCAGGGGGGGGGCTACCTGGTTT; CDR3: CARGGATWF
J: TRBJ2-5; V: TRBV5-4; size: NA; D: TRBD2; DNA: TGTGCCAGCAGCTTACCTAGCGGGGTTGAGACCCAGTACTTC; CDR3: CASSLPSGVETQYF
J: TRBJ1-3; V: TRBV9; size: NA; D: NA; DNA: TGTGCCAGCAGCGTAGGGCCTCCTGTGGGAAACACCATATATTTT; CDR3: CASSVGPPVGNTIYF
J: TRBJ2-7; V: TRBV10-2; size: NA; D: NA; DNA: TGCGCCAGTTTGACAGAATACTACGAGCAGTACTTC; CDR3: CASLTEYYEQYF
J: TRBJ1-2; V: TRBV4-1; size: NA; D: TRBD1; DNA: TGCGCCAGCAGCCAGCCCCGGGACAGGGGTAACTATGGCTACACCTTC; CDR3: CASSQPRDRGNYGYTF
J: TRBJ1-2; V: TRBV19; size: NA; D: NA; DNA: TGTGCCAGTAGTAGGGGGGGAGACTATGGCTACACCTTC; CDR3: CASSRGGDYGYTF
J: TRBJ2-7; V: TRBV30; size: NA; D: TRBD2; DNA: TGTACCGGGAGAGTAGCGGGAGGCTACGAGCAGTACTTC; CDR3: CTGRVAGGYEQYF
J: TRBJ1-2; V: TRBV7-6; size: NA; D: NA; DNA: TGTGCCAGCAGCCCTACAGGGAACTATGGCTACACCTTC; CDR3: CASSPTGNYGYTF
J: TRBJ2-2; V: TRBV10-3; size: NA; D: TRBD1; DNA: TGTGCCATCAGTGAGGGGACAGGGGGGAACACCGGGGAGCTGTTTTTT; CDR3: CAISEGTGGNTGELFF
J: TRBJ2-1; V: TRBV15; size: NA; D: TRBD1; DNA: TGTGCCACCAGCCTCGGGACAGGGGGCAATGAGCAGTTCTTC; CDR3: CATSLGTGGNEQFF
J: TRBJ2-5; V: TRBV7-7; size: NA; D: NA; DNA: TGTGCCAGCAGCTTAGATGGCTTTCAAGAGACCCAGTACTTC; CDR3: CASSLDGFQETQYF
J: TRBJ2-5; V: TRBV19; size: NA; D: NA; DNA: TGTGCCAGTAGTATAAGGGCAGGGGCCTATGAGACCCAGTACTTC; CDR3: CASSIRAGAYETQYF
J: TRBJ2-1; V: TRBV7-3; size: NA; D: TRBD2; DNA: TGTGCCAGCAGCCAGCGGCTAGCGGGAGGGAATGAGCAGTTCTTC; CDR3: CASSQRLAGGNEQFF
J: TRBJ2-5; V: TRBV9; size: NA; D: TRBD1; DNA: TGTGCCAGCAGCGTTGACAGGGGGTACCAAGAGACCCAGTACTTC; CDR3: CASSVDRGYQETQYF
J: TRBJ2-6; V: TRBV4-3; size: NA; D: TRBD1; DNA: TGCGCCAGCAGCCAAACCACCGGGACAGGGCCGACCGGGGCCAACGTCCTGACTTTC; CDR3: CASSQTTGTGPTGANVLTF
J: TRBJ2-7; V: TRBV4-3; size: NA; D: TRBD1; DNA: TGCGCCAGCAGCCAGACAGGGTTGGACGAGCAGTACTTC; CDR3: CASSQTGLDEQYF
J: TRBJ2-1; V: TRBV21-1; size: NA; D: NA; DNA: TGTGCCAGCAGCAAAGACTTTTCGGGGAACCGGTACAATGAGCAGTTCTTC; CDR3: CASSKDFSGNRYNEQFF
J: TRBJ2-5; V: TRBV27; size: NA; D: TRBD2; DNA: TGTGCCAGCAGTTTTTCTAGCGGGAGTCCAGTGGGGACCCAGTACTTC; CDR3: CASSFSSGSPVGTQYF
J: TRBJ1-2; V: TRBV9; size: NA; D: TRBD1; DNA: TGTGCCAGCAGCGCGCCTGGGACAGTCTATGGCTACACCTTC; CDR3: CASSAPGTVYGYTF
J: TRBJ1-1; V: TRBV29-1; size: NA; D: NA; DNA: TGCAGCGTCCGGAAGGAGCCTAACACTGAAGCTTTCTTT; CDR3: CSVRKEPNTEAFF
J: TRBJ2-7; V: TRBV11-3; size: once; D: TRBD1; DNA: TGTGCCAGCAGGTGGGACAGGAGCTCCTACGAGCAGTACTTC; CDR3: CASRWDRSSYEQYF
J: TRBJ1-2; V: TRBV2; size: NA; D: NA; DNA: TGTGCCAGCAGGGGAGGGGCAACCCCCTATGGCTACACCTTC; CDR3: CASRGGATPYGYTF
J: TRBJ2-7; V: TRBV6-5; size: NA; D: TRBD2; DNA: TGTGCCAGCAGCTACTCTAGCGGGGGGGTTTACGAGCAGTACTTC; CDR3: CASSYSSGGVYEQYF